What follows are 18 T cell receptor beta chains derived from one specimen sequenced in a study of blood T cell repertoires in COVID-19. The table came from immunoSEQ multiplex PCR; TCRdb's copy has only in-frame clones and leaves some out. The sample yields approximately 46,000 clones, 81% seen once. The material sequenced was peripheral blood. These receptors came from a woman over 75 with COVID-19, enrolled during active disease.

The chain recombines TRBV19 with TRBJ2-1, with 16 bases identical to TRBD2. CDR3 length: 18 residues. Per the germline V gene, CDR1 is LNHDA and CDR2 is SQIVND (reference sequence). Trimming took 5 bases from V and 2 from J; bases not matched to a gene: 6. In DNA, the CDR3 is TGTGCCAGTAGTCCCGGGACTAGCGGGAGGGGGACCTACAATGAGCAGTTCTTC. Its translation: CASSPGTSGRGTYNEQFF.

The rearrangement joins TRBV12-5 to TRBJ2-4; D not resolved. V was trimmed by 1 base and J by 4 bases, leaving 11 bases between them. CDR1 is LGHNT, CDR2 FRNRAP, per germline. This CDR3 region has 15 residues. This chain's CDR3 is CASGLGGLRKNIQYF. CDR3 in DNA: TGTGCTAGTGGTTTGGGCGGCCTACGGAAAAACATTCAGTACTTC.

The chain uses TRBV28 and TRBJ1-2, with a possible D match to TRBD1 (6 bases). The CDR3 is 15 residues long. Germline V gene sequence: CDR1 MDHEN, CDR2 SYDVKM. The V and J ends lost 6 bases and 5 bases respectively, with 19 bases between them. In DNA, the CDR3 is TGTGCCAGCAGAATCAATCGGGGGGCGGGTTATGGCTACACCTTC. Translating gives CASRINRGAGYGYTF.

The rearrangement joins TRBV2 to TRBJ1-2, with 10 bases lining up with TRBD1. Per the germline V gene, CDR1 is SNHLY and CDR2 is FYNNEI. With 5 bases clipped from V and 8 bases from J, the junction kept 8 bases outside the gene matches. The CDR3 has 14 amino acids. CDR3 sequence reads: CASSPEGQGIGYTF. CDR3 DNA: TGTGCCAGCAGTCCGGAGGGACAGGGGATCGGCTACACCTTC.

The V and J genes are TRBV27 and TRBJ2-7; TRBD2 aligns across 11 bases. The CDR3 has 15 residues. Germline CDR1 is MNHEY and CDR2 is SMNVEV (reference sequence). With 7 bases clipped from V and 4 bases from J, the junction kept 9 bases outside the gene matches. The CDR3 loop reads CASKTSGGLPYEQYF. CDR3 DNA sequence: TGTGCCAGCAAAACTAGCGGGGGCCTTCCGTACGAGCAGTACTTC.

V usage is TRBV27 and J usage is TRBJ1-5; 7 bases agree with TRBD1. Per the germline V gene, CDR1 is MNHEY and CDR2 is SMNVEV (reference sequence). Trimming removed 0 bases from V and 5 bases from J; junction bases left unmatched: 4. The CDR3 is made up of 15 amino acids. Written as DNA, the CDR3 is TGTGCCAGCAGTTTATCGACAGGGATTGATCAGCCCCAGCATTTT. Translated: CASSLSTGIDQPQHF.

The CDR3 loop reads CASSPLQNTEAFF. DNA of the CDR3: TGCGCCAGCAGCCCACTACAGAACACTGAAGCTTTCTTT. The genes are TRBV5-1 and TRBJ1-1; D unresolved. Germline V lookup: CDR1 SGHRS, CDR2 YFSETQ. The germline V and J ends were trimmed by 4 bases and 1 base, with 8 bases remaining between them. This CDR3 has 13 residues.

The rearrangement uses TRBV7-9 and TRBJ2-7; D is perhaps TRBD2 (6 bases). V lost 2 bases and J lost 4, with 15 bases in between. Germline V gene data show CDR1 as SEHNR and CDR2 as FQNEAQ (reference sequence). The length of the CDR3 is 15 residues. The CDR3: CASSLTGGAGYEQYF. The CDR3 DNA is TGTGCCAGCAGCTTAACCGGAGGGGCGGGGTACGAGCAGTACTTC. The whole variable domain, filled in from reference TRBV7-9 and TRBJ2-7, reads DTGVSQNPRHKITKRGQNVTFRCDPISEHNRLYWYRQTLGQGPEFLTYFQNEAQLEKSRLLSDRFSAERPKGSFSTLEIQRTEQGDSAMYLCASSLTGGAGYEQYFGPGTRLTVT.

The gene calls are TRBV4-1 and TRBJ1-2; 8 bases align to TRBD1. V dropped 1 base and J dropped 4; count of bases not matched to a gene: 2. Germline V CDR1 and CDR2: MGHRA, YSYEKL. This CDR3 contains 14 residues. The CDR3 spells CASSQATGGYGYTF. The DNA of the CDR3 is TGCGCCAGCAGCCAAGCCACAGGGGGCTATGGCTACACCTTC.

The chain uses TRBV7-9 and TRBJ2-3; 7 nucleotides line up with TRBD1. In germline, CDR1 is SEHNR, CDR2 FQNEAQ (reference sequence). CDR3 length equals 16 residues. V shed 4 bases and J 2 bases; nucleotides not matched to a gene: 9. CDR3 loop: CASSSLGQRYTDTQYF. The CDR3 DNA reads TGTGCCAGCAGCTCACTGGGACAGAGATACACAGATACGCAGTATTTT.

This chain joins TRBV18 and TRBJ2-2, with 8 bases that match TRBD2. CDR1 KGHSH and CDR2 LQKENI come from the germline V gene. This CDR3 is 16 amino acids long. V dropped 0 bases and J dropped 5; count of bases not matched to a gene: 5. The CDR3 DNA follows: TGTGCCAGCTCACCACCAAGCGGGAGTTTTACCGGGGAGCTGTTTTTT. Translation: CASSPPSGSFTGELFF.

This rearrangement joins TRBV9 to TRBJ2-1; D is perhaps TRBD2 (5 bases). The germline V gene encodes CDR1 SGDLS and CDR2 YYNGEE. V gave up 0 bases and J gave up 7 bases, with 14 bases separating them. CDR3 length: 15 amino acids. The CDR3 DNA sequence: TGTGCCAGCAGCGTAGACGGAGGCGCCCGGAATGAGCAGTTCTTC. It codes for CASSVDGGARNEQFF.

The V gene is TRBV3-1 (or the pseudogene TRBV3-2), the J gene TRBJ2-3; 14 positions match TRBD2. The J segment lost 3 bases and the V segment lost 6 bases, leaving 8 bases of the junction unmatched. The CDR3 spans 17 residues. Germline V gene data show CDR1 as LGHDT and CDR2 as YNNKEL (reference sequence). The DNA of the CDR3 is TGTGCCAGCAGTCTAAGGCGACTAGCGGGAGGGACAGATACGCAGTATTTT. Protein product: CASSLRRLAGGTDTQYF.

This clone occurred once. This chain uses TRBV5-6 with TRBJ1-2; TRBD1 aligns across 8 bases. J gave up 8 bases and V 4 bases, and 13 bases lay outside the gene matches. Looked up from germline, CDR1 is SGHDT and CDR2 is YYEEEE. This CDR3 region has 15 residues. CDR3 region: CASSRPKETGAGYTF. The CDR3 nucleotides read TGTGCCAGCAGCAGACCTAAGGAGACAGGGGCCGGCTACACCTTC.

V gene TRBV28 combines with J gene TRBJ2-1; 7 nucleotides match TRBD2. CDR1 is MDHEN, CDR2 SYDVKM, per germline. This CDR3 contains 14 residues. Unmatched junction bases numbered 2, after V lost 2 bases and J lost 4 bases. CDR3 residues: CASSLRTSYNEQFF. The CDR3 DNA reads TGTGCCAGCAGTTTAAGGACTAGTTACAATGAGCAGTTCTTC. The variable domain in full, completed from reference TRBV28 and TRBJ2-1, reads DVKVTQSSRYLVKRTGEKVFLECVQDMDHENMFWYRQDPGLGLRLIYFSYDVKMKEKGDIPEGYSVSREKKERFSLILESASTNQTSMYLCASSLRTSYNEQFFGPGTRLTVL.

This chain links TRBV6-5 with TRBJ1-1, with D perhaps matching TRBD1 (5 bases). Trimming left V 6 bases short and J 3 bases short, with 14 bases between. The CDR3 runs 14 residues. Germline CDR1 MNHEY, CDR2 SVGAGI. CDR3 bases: TGTGCCAGCAGGGGCGGGGCGGGGGACACTGAAGCTTTCTTT. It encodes CASRGGAGDTEAFF.

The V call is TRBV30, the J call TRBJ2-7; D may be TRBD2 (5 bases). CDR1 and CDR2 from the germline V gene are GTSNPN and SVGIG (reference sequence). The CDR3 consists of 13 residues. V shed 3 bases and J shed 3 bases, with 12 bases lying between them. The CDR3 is CAWRTGKGYEQYF. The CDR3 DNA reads TGTGCCTGGAGGACCGGGAAGGGCTACGAGCAGTACTTC.

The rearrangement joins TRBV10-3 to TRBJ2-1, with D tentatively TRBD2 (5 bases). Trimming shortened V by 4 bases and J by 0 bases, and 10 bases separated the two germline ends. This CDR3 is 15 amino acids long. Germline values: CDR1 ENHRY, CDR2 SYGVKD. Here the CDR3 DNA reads TGTGCCATCAGTGGGGGAGATTTCTCCTACAATGAGCAGTTCTTC. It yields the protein CAISGGDFSYNEQFF.